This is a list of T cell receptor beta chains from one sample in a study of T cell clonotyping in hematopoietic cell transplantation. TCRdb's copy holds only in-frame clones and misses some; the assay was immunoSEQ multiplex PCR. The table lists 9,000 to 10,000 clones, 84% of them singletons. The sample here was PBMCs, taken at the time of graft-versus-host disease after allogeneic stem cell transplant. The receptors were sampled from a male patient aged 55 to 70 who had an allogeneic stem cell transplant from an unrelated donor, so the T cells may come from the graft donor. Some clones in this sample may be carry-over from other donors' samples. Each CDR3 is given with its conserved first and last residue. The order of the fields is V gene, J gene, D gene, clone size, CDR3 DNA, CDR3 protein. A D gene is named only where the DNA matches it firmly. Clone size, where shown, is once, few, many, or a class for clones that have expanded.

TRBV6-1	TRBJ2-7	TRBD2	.	TGTGCCAGCAGTGAAGTGTCGGGAGGGCCGAACGAGCAGTACTTC	CASSEVSGGPNEQYF
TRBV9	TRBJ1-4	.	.	TGTGCCAGCAGCGCCCGGAACAGGGTAGATGAAAAACTGTTTTTT	CASSARNRVDEKLFF
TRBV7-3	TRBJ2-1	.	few	TGTGCCAGCAGCCCTATGGGCCAGGTCCGAGGGGATGAGCAGTTCTTC	CASSPMGQVRGDEQFF
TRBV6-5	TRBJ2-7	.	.	TGTGCCAGCAGTTTCTTGGGAAGGGAAAGAGACGAGCAGTACTTC	CASSFLGRERDEQYF
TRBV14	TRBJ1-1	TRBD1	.	TGTGCCAGCAGCTTTTGGACAGGTGTGAACACTGAAGCTTTCTTT	CASSFWTGVNTEAFF
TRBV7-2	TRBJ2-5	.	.	TGTGCCAGCAGCTTAGAATTGAGGAAGACCCAGTACTTC	CASSLELRKTQYF
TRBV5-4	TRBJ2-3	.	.	TGTGCCGTTGCAGACCGACAAGTGCAGTATTTT	CAVADRQVQYF
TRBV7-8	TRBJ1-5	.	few	TGTGCCAGCAGCTTATCCCGGGGGGCAGGACAGCCCCAGCATTTT	CASSLSRGAGQPQHF
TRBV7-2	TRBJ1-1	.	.	TGTGCCAGCAGCCCACGGGGACAGAACACTGAAGCTTTCTTT	CASSPRGQNTEAFF
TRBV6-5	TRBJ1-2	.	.	TGTGCCAGCAGTTACTTTCCTACGGGACGGAGTACGGGCTACACCTTC	CASSYFPTGRSTGYTF
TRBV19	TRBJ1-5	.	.	TGTGCCAGTAGTATCAATGGACCCAGGGCAGGTCAGCCCCAGCATTTT	CASSINGPRAGQPQHF
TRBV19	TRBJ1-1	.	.	TGTGCCAGTAGTTCGGGACGGACGAACACTGAAGCTTTCTTT	CASSSGRTNTEAFF
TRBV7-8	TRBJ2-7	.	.	TGTGCCAGCAGCTTAGCGGCAACCTACGAGCAGTACTTC	CASSLAATYEQYF
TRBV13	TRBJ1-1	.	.	TGTGCCAGCAGCCCGAGGGGGGGCACTGAAGCTTTCTTT	CASSPRGGTEAFF
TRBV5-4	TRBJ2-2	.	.	TGTGCCAGCAGATTACCTAGCAGAGTCACCGGGGAGCTGTTTTTT	CASRLPSRVTGELFF
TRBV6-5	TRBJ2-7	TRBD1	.	TGTGCCAGCACCCCAGACAGGGTTGAGCAGTACTTC	CASTPDRVEQYF
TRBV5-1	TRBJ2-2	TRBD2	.	TGCGCCAGCAGCTTGATAGCGGGCCCGAACACCGGGGAGCTGTTTTTT	CASSLIAGPNTGELFF
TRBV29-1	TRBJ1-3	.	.	TGCAGCGTTGAAGATTCTGGGAACAAAAACACCATATATTTT	CSVEDSGNKNTIYF
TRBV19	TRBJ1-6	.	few	TGTGCCAGTAATTCTAAGCTGCATGGTTCACCCCTCCACTTT	CASNSKLHGSPLHF
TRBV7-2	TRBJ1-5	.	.	TGTGCCAGCAGCTTAGGGGTCGCCCAAGGGACCCAGCATTTT	CASSLGVAQGTQHF
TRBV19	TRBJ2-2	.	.	TGTGCCAGTAGTCAGGGTCAAGGATCCGGGGAGCTGTTTTTT	CASSQGQGSGELFF
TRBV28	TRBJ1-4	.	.	TGTGCCAGCAGTTCCCCCTCCGGGACGGGTAATGAAAAACTGTTTTTT	CASSSPSGTGNEKLFF
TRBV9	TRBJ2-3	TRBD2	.	TGTGCCAGCAGCGTCGGTCTGGGGACTAGCGGTAGCACAGATACGCAGTATTTT	CASSVGLGTSGSTDTQYF
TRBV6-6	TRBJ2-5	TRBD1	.	TGTGCCAGCAGACAGACCCCGGGACAGGAAAACTTC	CASRQTPGQENF
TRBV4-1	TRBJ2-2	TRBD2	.	TGCGCCAGCAGCCAAGTAGCGGGGGCGAACACCGGGGAGCTGTTTTTT	CASSQVAGANTGELFF
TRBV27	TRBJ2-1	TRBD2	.	TGTGCCAGCAGTTTATTTGGCGGGGGGCCGGATGAGCAGTTCTTC	CASSLFGGGPDEQFF
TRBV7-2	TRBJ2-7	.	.	TGTGCCAGCAGCTCAAGGACAGCAACCTACGAGCAGTACTTC	CASSSRTATYEQYF
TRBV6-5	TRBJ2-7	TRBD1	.	TGTGCCATAGGACAGGGTTCTCCCCCGCCTCTCGAGCAGTACTTC	CAIGQGSPPPLEQYF
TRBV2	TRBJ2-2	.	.	TGTGCCAGCAGCCTACAGGGCCAGGGCGGGGAGCTGTTTTTT	CASSLQGQGGELFF
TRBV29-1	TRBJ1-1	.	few	TGCAGCGTTGACGCCGGTGTAAGAAACACTGAAGCTTTCTTT	CSVDAGVRNTEAFF
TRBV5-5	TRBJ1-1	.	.	TGTGCCAGCAGCTTGTTGGGCGGAAAGGACACTGAAGCTTTCTTT	CASSLLGGKDTEAFF
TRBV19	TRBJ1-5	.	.	TGTGCCAGTAGTCGACCGGGGGGGGAAACTCAGCCCCAGCATTTT	CASSRPGGETQPQHF
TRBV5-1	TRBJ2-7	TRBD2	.	TGCGCCAGCAGCTTGGGAGGTGGGAGGGGATACGAGCAGTACTTC	CASSLGGGRGYEQYF
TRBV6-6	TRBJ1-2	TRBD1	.	TGTGCCAGCAGCCGTGGACAGGGATCTCCTGGCTACACCTTC	CASSRGQGSPGYTF
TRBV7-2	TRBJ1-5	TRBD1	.	TGTGCCAGCAGCCCTACCGGGGGACAGGGGGCCCAGCCCCAGCATTTT	CASSPTGGQGAQPQHF
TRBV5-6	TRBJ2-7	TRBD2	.	TGTGCCAGCAGGACTAGCGGGGGGCTATACGAGCAGTACTTC	CASRTSGGLYEQYF